This T cell receptor beta chain was captured by sequencing in a study of blood T cell repertoires in COVID-19. At the level of the study: Collection of acute and convalescent COVID-19 samples took place in the United States, Italy and Spain. T cells, B-cell-depleted T cells, or PBMCs provided the cDNA or gDNA that served as material.

Original analysis: Counts of nucleated cells, estimated from reference gene primer amplification, were obtained. Assay used: immunoSEQ multiplex PCR; TCRdb lists only in-frame clones, some missing. The V and J calls and the clone size are those of that table, but D and trimming were determined from the DNA. Among 85,000 to 120,000 clones listed, 80% to 90% were seen once. This TCR was recovered from a man aged 35 to 55 with active or convalescent COVID-19. Input material: peripheral blood.

The CDR3 sequence is CASSPDFQGNEQFF. CDR3 nucleotide sequence: TGTGCCAGCAGCCCGGACTTCCAGGGGAATGAGCAGTTCTTC. This chain joins TRBV7-3 and TRBJ2-1, with D perhaps TRBD1 (6 bases). Germline CDR1 and CDR2: SGHTA and FQGTGA. V shed 5 bases and J shed 7 bases, with 15 bases lying between them. The CDR3 sequence is 14 residues long.